This T cell receptor (beta chain) was recorded in a study of cytomegalovirus exposure and HLA in healthy donors. The germline CDR1 and CDR2 sequences are MDHEN and SYDVKM. V trimming: 3 bases; J trimming: 8 bases; junction bases outside the gene matches: 4. CDR3 length equals 13 residues. Findings and limits, study-wide: The authors considered a cluster of highly shared sequence variants likely to be a sequencing artifact.

Primers included in the PCR were 60 Vbeta and 13 Jbeta primers. Measured with immunoSEQ multiplex PCR; TCRdb has only the in-frame clones, and not every one. Among roughly 140,000 clones listed, approximately 60% were seen once. As regards this clone: Its antigen is still unknown.

Sequencing input: PBMCs. This TCR came from a woman aged 60 to 75 in good health and CMV-seropositive. The chain couples TRBV28 to TRBJ1-1; 9 bases line up with TRBD1. The CDR3 reads CASSLPTGGEAFF. CDR3 sequence (DNA): TGTGCCAGCAGTTTGCCCACAGGGGGCGAAGCTTTCTTT.